Listed below are T cell receptor beta chains from one sample, sequenced in a study of blood T cell repertoires in COVID-19. Libraries were prepared by immunoSEQ multiplex PCR; TCRdb keeps only in-frame clonotypes and omits some of them. In the table there are fewer than 250,000 clones, approximately 80% of which are singletons. The sample taken for sequencing was PBMCs or T cells enriched from blood (not recorded which). The receptor set was obtained from a man aged 55 to 70 who had recovered from COVID-19. The CDR3 runs from the conserved cysteine through the conserved F or W. D genes are given only for firm matches. Clone size is given for some rows only: seen once, a few or many times, or a class if the clone is expanded.

D,J,V,size,CDR3,DNA
TRBD2,TRBJ2-5,TRBV7-9,once,CASSTSGGARETQYF,TGTGCCAGCAGCACTAGCGGGGGGGCACGAGAGACCCAGTACTTC
TRBD1,TRBJ1-5,TRBV7-6,-,CASSLAPGTGVQPQHF,TGTGCCAGCAGCTTAGCGCCTGGGACAGGGGTCCAGCCCCAGCATTTT
TRBD2,TRBJ2-7,TRBV5-1,-,CASSPGGYEQYF,TGCGCCAGCAGCCCGGGGGGCTACGAGCAGTACTTC
TRBD1,TRBJ1-6,TRBV6-5,-,CASQRDRAQGSPLHF,TGTGCCAGCCAGCGGGACAGGGCTCAGGGTTCACCCCTCCACTTT
TRBD2,TRBJ2-7,TRBV7-3,-,CASSLAPGGFGEQYF,TGTGCCAGCAGCTTAGCCCCGGGAGGGTTTGGCGAGCAGTACTTC
TRBD1,TRBJ1-1,TRBV5-1,-,CASSPVEGQGLGNTEAFF,TGCGCCAGCAGCCCGGTGGAGGGACAGGGTTTGGGGAACACTGAAGCTTTCTTT
-,TRBJ2-1,TRBV7-9,-,CASSSLLQGNEQFF,TGTGCCAGCAGCTCCTTGCTTCAGGGGAATGAGCAGTTCTTC
TRBD1,TRBJ2-2,TRBV5-4,-,CASSLAGGAVTGELFF,TGTGCCAGCAGCTTGGCAGGGGGCGCGGTGACCGGGGAGCTGTTTTTT
-,TRBJ1-1,TRBV7-9,-,CASSLGLGNTEAFF,TGTGCCAGCAGCTTAGGGCTAGGGAACACTGAAGCTTTCTTT
-,TRBJ2-1,TRBV5-5,-,CASSLSRNEQFF,TGTGCCAGCAGCTTGTCCAGGAATGAGCAGTTCTTC
TRBD2,TRBJ2-3,TRBV19,-,CASSHLAGGTDTQYF,TGTGCCAGTAGTCACCTAGCGGGGGGGACAGATACGCAGTATTTT
-,TRBJ1-1,TRBV19,-,CASSIQGTAFF,TGTGCCAGTAGTATCCAGGGAACAGCTTTCTTT
-,TRBJ2-5,TRBV4-2,few,CASSQVVQQETQYF,TGTGCCAGCAGCCAAGTCGTACAGCAAGAGACCCAGTACTTC
TRBD2,TRBJ2-3,TRBV5-1,-,CASSVGLAGARGPDTQYF,TGCGCCAGCAGCGTGGGACTAGCGGGGGCCCGGGGCCCAGATACGCAGTATTTT
TRBD1,TRBJ1-1,TRBV19,-,CASTQMEGAAFF,TGTGCCAGTACCCAAATGGAGGGGGCGGCTTTCTTT
-,TRBJ2-1,TRBV15,-,CATSRDLFSVGEQFF,TGTGCCACCAGCAGAGATCTGTTTAGTGTCGGTGAGCAGTTCTTC
TRBD1,TRBJ1-1,TRBV4-1,-,CASSQTISRDRVNTEAFF,TGCGCCAGCAGCCAAACTATTTCCCGGGACAGGGTGAACACTGAAGCTTTCTTT
-,TRBJ1-1,TRBV19,-,CATKRQAEAFF,TGTGCCACTAAGCGACAGGCTGAAGCTTTCTTT
TRBD1,TRBJ1-1,TRBV3-1/TRBV3-2,-,CASSKGDRGLAEAFF,TGTGCCAGCAGCAAGGGGGACAGGGGGCTTGCTGAAGCTTTCTTT
-,TRBJ2-7,TRBV7-8,-,CANPQDSSYEQYF,TGTGCCAACCCACAGGACAGCTCCTACGAGCAGTACTTC
-,TRBJ2-7,TRBV7-2,-,CASSPMAVPTGEQYF,TGTGCCAGCAGCCCAATGGCGGTTCCGACGGGCGAGCAGTACTTC
TRBD1,TRBJ1-2,TRBV19,-,CASSTAGTGGVHGYTF,TGTGCCAGTAGCACGGCCGGGACAGGGGGCGTTCATGGCTACACCTTC
-,TRBJ1-1,TRBV13,few,CASSDRSGTEAFF,TGTGCCAGCAGCGACAGGTCAGGCACTGAAGCTTTCTTT
-,TRBJ1-5,TRBV21-1,-,CASRRGDRLNQPQHF,TGTGCCAGCAGAAGAGGGGACAGACTTAATCAGCCCCAGCATTTT
TRBD1,TRBJ2-2,TRBV6-1,-,CASSESPGQGANTGELFF,TGTGCCAGCAGTGAATCGCCGGGACAGGGGGCAAATACCGGGGAGCTGTTTTTT
TRBD2,TRBJ2-1,TRBV7-2,-,CASSPGRLAARTEQFF,TGTGCCAGCAGCCCAGGGAGACTAGCGGCCAGAACAGAGCAGTTCTTC
-,TRBJ1-3,TRBV25-1,-,CASSEAGLSGNTIYF,TGTGCCAGCAGTGAGGCTGGCCTCTCTGGAAACACCATATATTTT
-,TRBJ1-2,TRBV19,-,CASERRVDYGYTF,TGTGCCAGCGAGAGGAGGGTGGACTATGGCTACACCTTC